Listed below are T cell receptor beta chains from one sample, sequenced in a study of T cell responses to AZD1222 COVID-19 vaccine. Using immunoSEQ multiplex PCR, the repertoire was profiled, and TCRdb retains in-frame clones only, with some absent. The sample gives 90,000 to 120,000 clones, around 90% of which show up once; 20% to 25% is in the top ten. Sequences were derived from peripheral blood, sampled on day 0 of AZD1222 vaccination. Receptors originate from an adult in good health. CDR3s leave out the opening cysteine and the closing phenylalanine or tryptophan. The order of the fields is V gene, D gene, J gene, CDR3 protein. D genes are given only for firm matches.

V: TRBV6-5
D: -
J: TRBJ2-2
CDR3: ASTAGGANTGELF

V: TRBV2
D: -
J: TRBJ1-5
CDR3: ASSTSGVGGDQPQH

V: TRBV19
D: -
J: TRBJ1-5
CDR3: ASSIPGGPQH

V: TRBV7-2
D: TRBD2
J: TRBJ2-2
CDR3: ASIPPRGVGTGELF

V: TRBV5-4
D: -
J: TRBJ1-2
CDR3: ASSLARNNYGYT

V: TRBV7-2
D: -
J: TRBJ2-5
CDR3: ASRSRPEWAQY

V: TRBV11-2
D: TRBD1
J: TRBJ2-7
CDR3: ASSSQRTGRDEQY

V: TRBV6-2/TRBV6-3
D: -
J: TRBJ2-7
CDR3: ASSYSAGVSYEQY

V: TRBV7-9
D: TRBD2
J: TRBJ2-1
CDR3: ASSARLAGGLYNEQF

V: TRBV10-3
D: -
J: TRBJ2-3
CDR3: AIWNAGLEDTQY

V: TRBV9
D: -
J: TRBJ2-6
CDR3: ASSEDVSGANVLT

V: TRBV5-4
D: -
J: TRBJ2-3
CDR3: ASSSVAGRTDTQY

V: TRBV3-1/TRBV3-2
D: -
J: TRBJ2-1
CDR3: ASSHGIRLTYNEQF

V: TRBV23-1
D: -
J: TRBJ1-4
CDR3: ASSQTWDLDEKLF

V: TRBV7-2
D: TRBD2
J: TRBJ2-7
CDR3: ASSSRLAGAYEQY

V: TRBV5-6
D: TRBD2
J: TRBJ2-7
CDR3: ASSSGGGGLYEQY

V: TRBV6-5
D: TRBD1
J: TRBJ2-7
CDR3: ASQQGARNDEQY

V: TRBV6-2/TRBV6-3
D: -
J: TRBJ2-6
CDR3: ASSYRGSGANVLT

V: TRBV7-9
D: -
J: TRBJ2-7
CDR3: ASGDGGLGWEQY

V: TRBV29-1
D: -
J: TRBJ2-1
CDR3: SVGRGFSYNEQF

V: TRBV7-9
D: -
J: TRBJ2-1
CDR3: ASSLVGTGGNEQF

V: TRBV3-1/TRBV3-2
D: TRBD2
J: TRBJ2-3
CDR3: ASSSSGGFTDTQY

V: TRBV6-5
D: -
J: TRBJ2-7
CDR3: ATTYGSSYEQY

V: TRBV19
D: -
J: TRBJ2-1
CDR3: ATSVGTSYNEQF

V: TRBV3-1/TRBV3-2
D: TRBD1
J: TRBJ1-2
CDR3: ASSPGTGGGYT

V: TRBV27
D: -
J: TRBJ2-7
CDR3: ASSPQTGGDYEQY

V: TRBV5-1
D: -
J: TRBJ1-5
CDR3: ASSFHGDLSNQPQH

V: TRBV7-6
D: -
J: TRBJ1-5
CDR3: ASSLEPYSNQPQH